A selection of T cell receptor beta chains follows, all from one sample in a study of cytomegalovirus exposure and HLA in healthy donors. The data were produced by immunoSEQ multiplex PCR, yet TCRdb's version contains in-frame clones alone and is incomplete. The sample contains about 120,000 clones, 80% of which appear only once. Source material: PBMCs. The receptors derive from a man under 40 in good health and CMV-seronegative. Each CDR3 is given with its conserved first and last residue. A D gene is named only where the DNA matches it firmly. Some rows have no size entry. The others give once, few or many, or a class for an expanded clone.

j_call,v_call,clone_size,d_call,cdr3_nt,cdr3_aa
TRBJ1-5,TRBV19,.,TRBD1,TGTGCCAGTCTGGACAGGGCTAGCAATCAGCCCCAGCATTTT,CASLDRASNQPQHF
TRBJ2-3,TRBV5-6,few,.,TGTGCCAGCAGCTTGGTCGGGGTATCGGGCACAGATACGCAGTATTTT,CASSLVGVSGTDTQYF
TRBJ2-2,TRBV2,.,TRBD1,TGTGCCAGCAGAGCGGACAGGGTGGACACCGGGGAGCTGTTTTTT,CASRADRVDTGELFF
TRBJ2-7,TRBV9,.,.,TGTGCCAGCAGCGCCGTGCGGGACTCCTACGAGCAGTACTTC,CASSAVRDSYEQYF
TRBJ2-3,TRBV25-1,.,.,TGTGCCAGCAGTGATAGCCAGGGAACCACAGATACGCAGTATTTT,CASSDSQGTTDTQYF
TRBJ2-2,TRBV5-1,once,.,TGCGCCAGCAGCTTTGGGACAACGAACACCGGGGAGCTGTTTTTT,CASSFGTTNTGELFF
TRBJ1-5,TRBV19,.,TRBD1,TGTGCCAGTAGTAGTGGACAGGGGAGGAATCAGCCCCAGCATTTT,CASSSGQGRNQPQHF
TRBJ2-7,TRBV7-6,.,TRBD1,TGTGCCAGCAGCTCCTCGGACAGGGCCTACGAGCAGTACTTC,CASSSSDRAYEQYF
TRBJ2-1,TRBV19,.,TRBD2,TGTGCCAGTAGTATAGGCGGCGGGAGGGCCGAGGGTGAGCAGTTCTTC,CASSIGGGRAEGEQFF
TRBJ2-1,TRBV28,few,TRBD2,TGTGCCAGCAGTTTGGCTAGCGGGAGCTATAATGAGCAGTTCTTC,CASSLASGSYNEQFF
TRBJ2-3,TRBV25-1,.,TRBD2,TGTGCCAGCAGTAGGTCGGCTAGCGGGAGCACAGATACGCAGTATTTT,CASSRSASGSTDTQYF
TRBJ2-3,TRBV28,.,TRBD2,TGTGCCAGCAGTATGCGACAGGCCCCCGTAACTAGCGGGAGGTGGAGCACAGATACGCAGTATTTT,CASSMRQAPVTSGRWSTDTQYF
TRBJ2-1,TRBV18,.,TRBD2,TGTGCCAGCTCACCACCGGTACGCGGGAGTCTGGATGAGCAGTTCTTC,CASSPPVRGSLDEQFF
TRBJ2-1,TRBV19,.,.,TGTGCCAGTAGTCTGATCAGTTCGCGGTTCAATGAGCAGTTCTTC,CASSLISSRFNEQFF
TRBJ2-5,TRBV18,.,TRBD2,TGTGCCAGCTCCCGGGAGGGGACGGGAGAGACCCAGTACTTC,CASSREGTGETQYF
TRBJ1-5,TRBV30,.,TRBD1,TGTGCCTGGGACCACAGGGGAGGACAGCCCCAGCATTTT,CAWDHRGGQPQHF
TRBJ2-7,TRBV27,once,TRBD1,TGTGCCAGCAGTTTTCAGGGGGCTGGCTACGAGCAGTACTTC,CASSFQGAGYEQYF
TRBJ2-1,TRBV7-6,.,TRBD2,TGTGCCAGCAGCTTAGGGTCTAGCGGGAGTTATGAGCAGTTCTTC,CASSLGSSGSYEQFF
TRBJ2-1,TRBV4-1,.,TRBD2,TGCGCCAGCAGCCCCTCAACTAGCGGTGTTTCCTACAATGAGCAGTTCTTC,CASSPSTSGVSYNEQFF
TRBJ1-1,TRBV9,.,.,TGTGCCAGCAGCGACGGACAGTTAGCTGAAGCTTTCTTT,CASSDGQLAEAFF
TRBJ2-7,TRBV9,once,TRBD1,TGTGCCAGCAGCGTGGAGGGGACAGGGGGCTACGAGCAGTACTTC,CASSVEGTGGYEQYF
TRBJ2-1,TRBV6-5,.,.,TGTGCCAGCAGTTACCCCCCGTCCTACAATGAGCAGTTCTTC,CASSYPPSYNEQFF
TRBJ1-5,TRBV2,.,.,TGTGCCAGCAGTGAAGATTCAGGGGCAGTCAATCAGCCCCAGCATTTT,CASSEDSGAVNQPQHF
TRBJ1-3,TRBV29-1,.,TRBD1,TGCAGCGTTCCAGGACAGGGAGTAAACACCATATATTTT,CSVPGQGVNTIYF
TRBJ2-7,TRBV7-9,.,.,TGTGCCAGCAGCTTAGCCAGGGGAGGGTACGAGCAGTACTTC,CASSLARGGYEQYF
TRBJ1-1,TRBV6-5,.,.,TGTGCCAGTCGCACCCAGCAGTTATCCAGGGAAGAGGCTTTCTTT,CASRTQQLSREEAFF
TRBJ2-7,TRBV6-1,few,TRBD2,TGTGCCAGCAGTGCCGAGGCTAGCGGGGGCTCGTACTTC,CASSAEASGGSYF
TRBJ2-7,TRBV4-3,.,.,TGCGCCAGCAGCCAAGACCGCACGCAGTCCTACGAGCAGTACTTC,CASSQDRTQSYEQYF
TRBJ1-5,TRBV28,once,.,TGTGCCAGCAAGGGGGTCAGGACCGGACTTCGGGTGCCCCAGCATTTT,CASKGVRTGLRVPQHF
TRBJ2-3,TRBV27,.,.,TGTGCCAGCAGTACTAGGGATGGATCAGATACGCAGTATTTT,CASSTRDGSDTQYF
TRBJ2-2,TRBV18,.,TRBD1,TGTGCCAGCTCCCAAAACACCGGGACAGGGCAAGACGGGGAGCTGTTTTTT,CASSQNTGTGQDGELFF
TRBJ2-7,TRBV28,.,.,TGTGCCAGCAGTTCGGGCGGGACAGACGGTCGCGAGCAGTACTTC,CASSSGGTDGREQYF
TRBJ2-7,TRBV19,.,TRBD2,TGTGCCAGTAGTAGCATGTTGGCTAGCGGGAGGTACGAGCAGTACTTC,CASSSMLASGRYEQYF
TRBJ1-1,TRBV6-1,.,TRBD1,TGTGCCAGCACGCGGACAGGGCGGAACACTGAAGCTTTCTTT,CASTRTGRNTEAFF
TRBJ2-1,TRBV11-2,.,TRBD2,TGTGCCAGCATCGACCCGACTAGCGGCCACAATGAGCAGTTCTTC,CASIDPTSGHNEQFF
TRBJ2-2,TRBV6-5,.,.,TGTGCCAGCAGTTACGGGCGGGCCGGGGAGCTGTTTTTT,CASSYGRAGELFF
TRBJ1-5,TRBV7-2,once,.,TGTGCCAGCAGCTTAAGCGGACCCCAAAATCAGCCCCAGCATTTT,CASSLSGPQNQPQHF
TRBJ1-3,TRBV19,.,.,TGTGCCAGTAGTATATCTTGGAGAAGCTCTGGAAACACCATATATTTT,CASSISWRSSGNTIYF
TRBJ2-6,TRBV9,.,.,TGTGCCAGCAGCGCACGGGGCTCTGGGGCCAACGTCCTGACTTTC,CASSARGSGANVLTF
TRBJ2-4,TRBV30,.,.,TGTGCCTGGAGTGTAGACGGCGGGAACATTCAGTACTTC,CAWSVDGGNIQYF
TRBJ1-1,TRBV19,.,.,TGTGCCAGTAGTTGGCAGGGCACTGAAGCTTTCTTT,CASSWQGTEAFF
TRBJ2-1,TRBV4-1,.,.,TGCGCCAGCAGCCAAGACCCGGTTAGCTCCTACAATGAGCAGTTCTTC,CASSQDPVSSYNEQFF
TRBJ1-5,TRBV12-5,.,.,TGTGCTAGTGGTTTGGTATTGCGACAGCCTTATAGCAATCAGCCCCAGCATTTT,CASGLVLRQPYSNQPQHF
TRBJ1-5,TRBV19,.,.,TGTGCCAGTAGTATAGGAGCGGGAGAGGGTCAGCCCCAGCATTTT,CASSIGAGEGQPQHF